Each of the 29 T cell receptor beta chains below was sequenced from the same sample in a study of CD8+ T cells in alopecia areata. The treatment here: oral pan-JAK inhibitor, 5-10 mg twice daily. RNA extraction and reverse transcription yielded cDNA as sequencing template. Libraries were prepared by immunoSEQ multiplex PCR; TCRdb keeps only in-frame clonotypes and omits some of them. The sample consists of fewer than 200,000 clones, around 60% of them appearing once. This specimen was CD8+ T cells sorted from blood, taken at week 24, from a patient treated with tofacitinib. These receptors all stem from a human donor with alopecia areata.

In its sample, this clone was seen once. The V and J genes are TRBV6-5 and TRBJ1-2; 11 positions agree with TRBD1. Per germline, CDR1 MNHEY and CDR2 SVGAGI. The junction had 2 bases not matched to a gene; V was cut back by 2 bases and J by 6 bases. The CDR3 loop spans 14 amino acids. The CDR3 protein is CASSYRTGGHGYTF. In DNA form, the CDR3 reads TGTGCCAGCAGTTACCGGACAGGGGGCCATGGCTACACCTTC.

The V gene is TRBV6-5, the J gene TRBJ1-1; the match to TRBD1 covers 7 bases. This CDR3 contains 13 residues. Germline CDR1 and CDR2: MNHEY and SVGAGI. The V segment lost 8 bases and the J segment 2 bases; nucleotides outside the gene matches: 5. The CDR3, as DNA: TGTGCCAGCCGAGGGGGCTATAACACTGAAGCTTTCTTT. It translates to CASRGGYNTEAFF.

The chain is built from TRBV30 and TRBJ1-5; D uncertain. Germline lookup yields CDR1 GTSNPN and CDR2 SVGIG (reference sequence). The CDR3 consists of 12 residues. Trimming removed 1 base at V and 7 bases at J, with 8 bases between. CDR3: CAWSGGLQPQHF. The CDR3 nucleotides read TGTGCCTGGAGTGGAGGGTTACAGCCCCAGCATTTT.

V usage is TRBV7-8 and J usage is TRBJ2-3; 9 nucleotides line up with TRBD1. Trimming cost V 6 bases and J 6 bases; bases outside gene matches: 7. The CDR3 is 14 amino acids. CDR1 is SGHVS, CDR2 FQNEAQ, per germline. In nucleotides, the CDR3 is TGTGCCAGCAGTATTACAGGGGGCCTGGATACGCAGTATTTT. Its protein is CASSITGGLDTQYF.

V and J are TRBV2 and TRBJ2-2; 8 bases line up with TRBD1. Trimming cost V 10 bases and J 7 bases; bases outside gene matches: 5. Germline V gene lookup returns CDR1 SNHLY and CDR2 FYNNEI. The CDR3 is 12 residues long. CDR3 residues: CATDRAGGELFF. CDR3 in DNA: TGTGCCACGGACAGGGCGGGCGGGGAGCTGTTTTTT.

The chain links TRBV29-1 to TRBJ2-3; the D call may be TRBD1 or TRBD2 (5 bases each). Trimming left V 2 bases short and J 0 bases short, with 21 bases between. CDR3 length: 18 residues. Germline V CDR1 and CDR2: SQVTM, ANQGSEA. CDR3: CSVEFFRTGALSTDTQYF. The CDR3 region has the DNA TGCAGCGTTGAATTTTTTAGGACCGGGGCCCTAAGCACAGATACGCAGTATTTT.

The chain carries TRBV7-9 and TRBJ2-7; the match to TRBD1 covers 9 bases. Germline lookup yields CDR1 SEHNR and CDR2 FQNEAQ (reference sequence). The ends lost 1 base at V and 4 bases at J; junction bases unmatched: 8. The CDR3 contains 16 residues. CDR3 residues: CASSLVPGTGFYEQYF. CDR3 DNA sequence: TGTGCCAGCAGCTTAGTGCCCGGGACAGGGTTTTACGAGCAGTACTTC.

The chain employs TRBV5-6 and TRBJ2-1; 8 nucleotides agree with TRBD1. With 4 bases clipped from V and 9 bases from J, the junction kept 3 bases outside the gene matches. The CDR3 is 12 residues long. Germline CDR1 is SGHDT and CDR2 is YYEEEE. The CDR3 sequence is CASSAGTGEQFF. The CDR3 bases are TGTGCCAGCAGCGCAGGGACAGGTGAGCAGTTCTTC.

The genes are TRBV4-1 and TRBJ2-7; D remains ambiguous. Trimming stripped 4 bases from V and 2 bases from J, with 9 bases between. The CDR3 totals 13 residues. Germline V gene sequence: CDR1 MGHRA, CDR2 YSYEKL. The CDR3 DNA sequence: TGCGCCAGCAGCCGAACACCTACCTACGAGCAGTACTTC. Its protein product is CASSRTPTYEQYF.

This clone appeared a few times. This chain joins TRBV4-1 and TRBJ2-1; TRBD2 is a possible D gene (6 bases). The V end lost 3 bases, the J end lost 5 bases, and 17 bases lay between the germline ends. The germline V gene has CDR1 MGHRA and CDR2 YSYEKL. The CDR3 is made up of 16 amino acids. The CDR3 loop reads CASSQSSAPDHNEQFF. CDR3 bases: TGCGCCAGCAGCCAGTCTAGCGCCCCGGATCACAATGAGCAGTTCTTC.

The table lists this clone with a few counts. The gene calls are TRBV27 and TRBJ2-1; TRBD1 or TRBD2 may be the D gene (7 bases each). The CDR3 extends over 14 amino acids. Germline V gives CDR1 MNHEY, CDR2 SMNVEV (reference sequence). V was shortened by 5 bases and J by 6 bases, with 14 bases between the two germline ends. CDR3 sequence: CASSTDREGNEQFF. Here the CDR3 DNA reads TGTGCCAGCAGTACCGACAGGGAGGGCAATGAGCAGTTCTTC.

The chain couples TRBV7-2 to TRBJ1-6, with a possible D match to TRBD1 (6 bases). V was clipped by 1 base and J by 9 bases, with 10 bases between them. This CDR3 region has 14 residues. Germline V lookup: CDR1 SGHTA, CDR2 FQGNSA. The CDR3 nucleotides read TGTGCCAGCAGCTTAGTGAAGGGGGGTTCACCCCTCCACTTT. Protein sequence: CASSLVKGGSPLHF.

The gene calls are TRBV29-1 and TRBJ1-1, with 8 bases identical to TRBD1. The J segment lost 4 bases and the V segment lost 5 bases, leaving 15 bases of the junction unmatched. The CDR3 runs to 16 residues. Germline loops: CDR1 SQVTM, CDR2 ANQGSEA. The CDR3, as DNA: TGCAGCGTTTCGGGGGCAGGGGGCGAATGGGCCACTGAAGCTTTCTTT. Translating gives CSVSGAGGEWATEAFF. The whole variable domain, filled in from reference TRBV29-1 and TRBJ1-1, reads SAVISQKPSRDICQRGTSLTIQCQVDSQVTMMFWYRQQPGQSLTLIATANQGSEATYESGFVIDKFPISRPNLTFSTLTVSNMSPEDSSIYLCSVSGAGGEWATEAFFGQGTRLTVV.

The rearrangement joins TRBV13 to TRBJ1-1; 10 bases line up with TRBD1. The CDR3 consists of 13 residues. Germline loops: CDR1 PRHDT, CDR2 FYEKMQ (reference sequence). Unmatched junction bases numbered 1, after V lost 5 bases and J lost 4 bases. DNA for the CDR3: TGTGCCAGCAGCAGGACAGGGGGCACTGAAGCTTTCTTT. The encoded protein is CASSRTGGTEAFF.

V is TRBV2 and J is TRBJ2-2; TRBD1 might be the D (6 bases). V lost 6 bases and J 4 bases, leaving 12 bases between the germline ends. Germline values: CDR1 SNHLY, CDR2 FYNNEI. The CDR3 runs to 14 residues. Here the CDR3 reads CASSPQGATGELFF. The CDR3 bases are TGTGCCAGCAGCCCACAGGGAGCCACCGGGGAGCTGTTTTTT.

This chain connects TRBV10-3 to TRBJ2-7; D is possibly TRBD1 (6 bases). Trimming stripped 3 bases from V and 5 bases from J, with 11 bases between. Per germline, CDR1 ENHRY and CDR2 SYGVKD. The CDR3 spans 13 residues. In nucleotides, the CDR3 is TGTGCCATCAGTGAAGGGGGATGGGACGAGCAGTACTTC. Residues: CAISEGGWDEQYF.

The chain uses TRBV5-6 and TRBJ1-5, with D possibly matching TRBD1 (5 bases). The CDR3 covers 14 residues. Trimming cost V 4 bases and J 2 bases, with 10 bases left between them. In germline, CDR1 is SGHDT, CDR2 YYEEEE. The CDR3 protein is CASSPGYGNQPQHF. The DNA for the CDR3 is TGTGCCAGCAGCCCAGGGTACGGCAATCAGCCCCAGCATTTT.

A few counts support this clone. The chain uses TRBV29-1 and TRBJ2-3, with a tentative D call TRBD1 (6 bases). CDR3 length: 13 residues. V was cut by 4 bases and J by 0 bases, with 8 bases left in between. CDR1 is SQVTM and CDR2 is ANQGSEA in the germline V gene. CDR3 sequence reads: CSVGRGSTDTQYF. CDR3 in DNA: TGCAGCGTTGGAAGGGGGAGCACAGATACGCAGTATTTT.

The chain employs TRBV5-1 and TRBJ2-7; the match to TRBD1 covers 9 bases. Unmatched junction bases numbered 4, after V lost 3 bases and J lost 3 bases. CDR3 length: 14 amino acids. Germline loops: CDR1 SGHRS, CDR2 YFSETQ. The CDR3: CASSWGTGSYEQYF. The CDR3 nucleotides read TGCGCCAGCAGCTGGGGGACAGGGAGCTACGAGCAGTACTTC.

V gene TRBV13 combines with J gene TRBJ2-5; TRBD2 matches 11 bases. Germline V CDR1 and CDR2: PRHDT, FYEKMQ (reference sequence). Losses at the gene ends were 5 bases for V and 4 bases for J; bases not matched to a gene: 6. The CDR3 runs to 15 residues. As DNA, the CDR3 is TGTGCCAGCAGCCGTAGCGGGGGGGACTCAGAGACCCAGTACTTC. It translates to CASSRSGGDSETQYF.

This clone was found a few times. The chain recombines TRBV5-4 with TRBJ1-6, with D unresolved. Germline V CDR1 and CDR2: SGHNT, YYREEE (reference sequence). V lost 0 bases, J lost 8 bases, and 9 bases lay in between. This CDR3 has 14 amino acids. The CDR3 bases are TGTGCCAGCAGCTTGGCCACGAGGGATTCACCCCTCCACTTT. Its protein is CASSLATRDSPLHF.

This CDR3 is CASSSTERVGAFF. The CDR3 nucleotides are TGTGCCAGCAGCTCGACAGAACGGGTGGGAGCTTTCTTT. V gene TRBV7-3 combines with J gene TRBJ1-1, with D maybe TRBD1 (5 bases). Per the germline V gene, CDR1 is SGHTA and CDR2 is FQGTGA. V was trimmed by 4 bases and J by 10 bases, leaving 16 bases between them. The CDR3 is 13 residues long.

CDR3 bases: TGTGCCAGTTCCGGGACAGGGGCTTCTGGGGCCAACGTCCTGACTTTC. As protein: CASSGTGASGANVLTF. This sequence joins TRBV28 and TRBJ2-6, with 10 bases lining up with TRBD1. The germline gives CDR1 MDHEN, CDR2 SYDVKM. After removal of 9 bases from V and 1 base from J, the junction contained 6 bases not matched to a gene. The CDR3 covers 16 residues.

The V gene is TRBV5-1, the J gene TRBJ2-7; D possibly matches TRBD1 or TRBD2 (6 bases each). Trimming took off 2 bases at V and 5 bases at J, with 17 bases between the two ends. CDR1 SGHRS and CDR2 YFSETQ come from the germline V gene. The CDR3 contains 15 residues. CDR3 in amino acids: CASSLTRGLGDEQYF. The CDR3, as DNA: TGCGCCAGCAGCTTAACCAGGGGACTGGGCGACGAGCAGTACTTC.

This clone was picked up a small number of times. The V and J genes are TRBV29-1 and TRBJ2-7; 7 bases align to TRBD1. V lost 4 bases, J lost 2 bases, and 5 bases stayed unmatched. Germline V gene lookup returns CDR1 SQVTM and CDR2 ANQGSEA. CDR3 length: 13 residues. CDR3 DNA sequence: TGCAGCGTTGGTCCGGGACAGCCCTACGAGCAGTACTTC. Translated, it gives CSVGPGQPYEQYF.

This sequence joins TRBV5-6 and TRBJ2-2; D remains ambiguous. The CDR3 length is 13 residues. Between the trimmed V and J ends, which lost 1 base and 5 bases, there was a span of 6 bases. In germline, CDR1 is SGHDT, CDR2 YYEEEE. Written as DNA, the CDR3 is TGTGCCAGCAGCTTGACAGAGACCGGGGAGCTGTTTTTT. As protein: CASSLTETGELFF.

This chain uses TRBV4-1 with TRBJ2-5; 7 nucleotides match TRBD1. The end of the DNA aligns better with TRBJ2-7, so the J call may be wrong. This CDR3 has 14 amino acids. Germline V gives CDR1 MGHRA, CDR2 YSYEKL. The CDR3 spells CASSRDSAAYEQYF. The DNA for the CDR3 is TGCGCCAGCAGCCGGGACAGCGCGGCCTACGAGCAGTACTTC.

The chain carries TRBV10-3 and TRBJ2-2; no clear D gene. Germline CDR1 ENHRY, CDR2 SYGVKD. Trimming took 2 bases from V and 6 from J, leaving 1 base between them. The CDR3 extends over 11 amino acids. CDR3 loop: CAISEAGELFF. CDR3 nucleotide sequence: TGTGCCATCAGTGAGGCCGGGGAGCTGTTTTTT.

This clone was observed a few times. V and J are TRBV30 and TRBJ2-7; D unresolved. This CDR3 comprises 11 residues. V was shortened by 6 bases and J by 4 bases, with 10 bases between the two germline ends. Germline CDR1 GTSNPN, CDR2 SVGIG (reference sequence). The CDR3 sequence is CACTEVYEQYF. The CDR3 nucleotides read TGTGCCTGTACAGAAGTATACGAGCAGTACTTC.